Below are 26 T cell receptor beta chains sequenced from a single sample in a study of blood T cell repertoires in COVID-19. Profiling relied on immunoSEQ multiplex PCR, and the TCRdb table lists in-frame clones only, not all of them. Seen here are under 150,000 clones, approximately 83% observed once, and the top ten hold 8%. The source material was peripheral blood. The receptors stem from a woman in her fifties or sixties with COVID-19, enrolled during active disease.

This clone has a single count. The V gene is TRBV6-2 or TRBV6-3, the J gene TRBJ2-6; no firm D call. The CDR3 covers 15 residues. Germline loops: CDR1 MNHEY, CDR2 SVGEGT. V was clipped by 0 bases and J by 0 bases, with 3 bases between them. The CDR3 reads CASSYSSSGANVLTF. CDR3 coding DNA: TGTGCCAGCAGTTACTCGAGCTCTGGGGCCAACGTCCTGACTTTC.

The rearrangement uses TRBV7-7 and TRBJ2-2; 11 bases are a match to TRBD2. The trim removed 5 bases at V and 4 bases at J, leaving 9 bases unmatched. The CDR3 totals 17 residues. Germline V gene lookup returns CDR1 SSHAT and CDR2 FNYEAQ (reference sequence). CDR3 amino acids: CASSEGLAVRGTGELFF. The CDR3 DNA follows: TGTGCCAGCAGCGAGGGACTAGCGGTGCGGGGCACCGGGGAGCTGTTTTTT.

The chain joins TRBV12-2 to TRBJ2-7; the table calls TRBD1, which could not be checked here. TRBV12-2 is given as a pseudogene. The CDR3 spans 15 residues. The CDR3 region has the DNA TGTGCAAGTCCCAAGCTCTTGGGGACAGCCTACGAGCAGTACTTC. Protein sequence: CASPKLLGTAYEQYF.

The chain joins TRBV3-1 (or the pseudogene TRBV3-2) to TRBJ2-1, with TRBD2 matching over 11 bases. The CDR3 consists of 16 residues. Germline CDR1 LGHDT, CDR2 YNNKEL (reference sequence). Unmatched junction bases numbered 3, after V lost 0 bases and J lost 5 bases. The CDR3, as DNA: TGTGCCAGCAGCCAAGACCCGACTAGCGGGAACAATGAGCAGTTCTTC. Its translation is CASSQDPTSGNNEQFF.

V and J are TRBV3-1 (or the pseudogene TRBV3-2) and TRBJ2-1; 8 bases are shared with TRBD2. In germline, CDR1 is LGHDT, CDR2 YNNKEL (reference sequence). The CDR3 sequence is 14 residues long. Trimming cost V 0 bases and J 13 bases; bases outside gene matches: 8. The CDR3 DNA reads TGTGCCAGCAGCCAAGATTTTCCGAGCGGGGGACAGTTCTTC. Amino acid sequence: CASSQDFPSGGQFF.

The chain joins TRBV10-2 to TRBJ2-1; D is unresolved. The germline V gene has CDR1 WSHSY and CDR2 SAAADI. The V end was cut by 3 bases, the J end by 6 bases, with 15 bases between. The CDR3 is made up of 15 amino acids. CDR3 nucleotides: TGCGCCAGCAGTGACCAACTAATGCCCAGCAATGAGCAGTTCTTC. Translating gives CASSDQLMPSNEQFF.

V and J are TRBV5-6 and TRBJ1-3; 10 nucleotides agree with TRBD1. Germline CDR1 reads SGHDT; CDR2 reads YYEEEE. The CDR3 covers 16 residues. V trimming: 4 bases; J trimming: 3 bases; junction bases outside the gene matches: 7. CDR3 sequence reads: CASSPDRGLHGNTIYF. In nucleotides, the CDR3 is TGTGCCAGCAGCCCAGACAGGGGGCTACATGGAAACACCATATATTTT.

J is TRBJ1-1 and V is TRBV19; D gene ambiguous. V was clipped by 2 bases and J by 2 bases, with 9 bases between them. Germline V gene sequence: CDR1 LNHDA, CDR2 SQIVND (reference sequence). This CDR3 has 14 residues. The DNA for the CDR3 is TGTGCCAGTAGTATAATCCAGCGAAACACTGAAGCTTTCTTT. Its protein is CASSIIQRNTEAFF.

The CDR3 coding sequence is TGTGCCAGCAGCAGTATCTGGGGCCTGGGTAACACCGGGGAGCTGTTTTTT. Its protein product is CASSSIWGLGNTGELFF. This chain joins TRBV14 and TRBJ2-2; D may be TRBD1 (5 bases). Trimming removed 5 bases from V and 2 bases from J, with 18 bases in between. The CDR3 runs 17 residues. Looked up from germline, CDR1 is SGHDN and CDR2 is FVKESK.

Only one count was recorded for this clone. V is TRBV18 and J is TRBJ2-5; a weak D match, TRBD1 (5 bases). This CDR3 region has 14 residues. Between the trimmed V and J ends, which lost 3 bases and 4 bases, there was a span of 12 bases. Germline loops: CDR1 KGHSH, CDR2 LQKENI. The CDR3 DNA reads as TGTGCCAGCTCACCCTTTCGCCAGGGAGAGACCCAGTACTTC. It encodes CASSPFRQGETQYF.

The V gene is TRBV5-4, the J gene TRBJ2-2; D is perhaps TRBD1 (5 bases). The CDR3 runs 15 residues. Trimming left V 4 bases short and J 4 bases short, with 14 bases between. Germline V gives CDR1 SGHNT, CDR2 YYREEE (reference sequence). For the CDR3, the DNA is TGTGCCAGCAGCGGGTCAGGGTGGAGCACCGGGGAGCTGTTTTTT. Its protein product is CASSGSGWSTGELFF.

V and J are TRBV2 and TRBJ2-2, with 8 positions matching TRBD1. In germline, CDR1 is SNHLY, CDR2 FYNNEI. This CDR3 has 15 amino acids. Trimming removed 4 bases from V and 7 bases from J; junction bases left unmatched: 8. The CDR3 nucleotides are TGTGCCAGCAGTGGGGCCAGGGGGCTCGTCGGGGAGCTGTTTTTT. This translates into CASSGARGLVGELFF.

The chain joins TRBV29-1 to TRBJ1-2, with 7 bases lining up with TRBD1. The CDR3 extends over 12 amino acids. Germline assignment: CDR1 SQVTM and CDR2 ANQGSEA. After removal of 6 bases from V and 7 bases from J, the junction contained 8 bases not matched to a gene. This CDR3 is CSVTGTETGYTF. CDR3 DNA: TGCAGCGTGACAGGGACAGAGACTGGCTACACCTTC.

The rearrangement links TRBV7-8 to TRBJ2-5, with TRBD2 as a possible D gene (5 bases). V lost 1 base and J lost 2, with 8 bases in between. This CDR3 is built from 14 residues. Germline CDR1 and CDR2: SGHVS and FQNEAQ. The CDR3 spells CASSLGGQQETQYF. CDR3 nucleotide sequence: TGTGCCAGCAGCTTAGGCGGGCAGCAAGAGACCCAGTACTTC.

V usage is TRBV9 and J usage is TRBJ1-2; 8 bases map to TRBD1. Per the germline V gene, CDR1 is SGDLS and CDR2 is YYNGEE. The junction had 7 bases not matched to a gene; V was cut back by 0 bases and J by 0 bases. The CDR3 has 17 amino acids. CDR3 amino acids: CASSVEVGQASNYGYTF. The CDR3 DNA is TGTGCCAGCAGCGTAGAGGTGGGACAGGCTTCTAACTATGGCTACACCTTC.

The chain carries TRBV29-1 and TRBJ2-7, with 9 bases matching TRBD1. With 7 bases clipped from V and 1 base from J, the junction kept 5 bases outside the gene matches. Germline CDR1 SQVTM, CDR2 ANQGSEA. The CDR3 is 13 residues long. CDR3 protein: CSATGGASYEQYF. Here the CDR3 DNA reads TGCAGCGCTACAGGGGGCGCTTCCTACGAGCAGTACTTC.

The chain recombines TRBV19 with TRBJ2-2, with 9 bases fitting TRBD1. V was clipped by 5 bases and J by 1 base; unmatched bases: 5. The V gene's germline CDR1 is LNHDA and CDR2 SQIVND (reference sequence). The length of the CDR3 is 16 residues. This CDR3 is CASSPRQGGNTGELFF. CDR3 DNA: TGTGCCAGTAGTCCTAGACAGGGGGGGAACACCGGGGAGCTGTTTTTT.

The chain has TRBV5-4 and TRBJ2-5; D is ambiguous. V was pared by 0 bases and J by 1 base, with 16 bases between. Germline V gene lookup returns CDR1 SGHNT and CDR2 YYREEE (reference sequence). The CDR3 is 17 residues long. CDR3 nucleotides: TGTGCCAGCAGCTTGGGCTCTGGCTCAATCACCCAAGAGACCCAGTACTTC. This translates into CASSLGSGSITQETQYF.

This chain connects TRBV29-1 to TRBJ1-2, with 7 bases lining up with TRBD1. Per the germline V gene, CDR1 is SQVTM and CDR2 is ANQGSEA. The ends lost 6 bases at V and 3 bases at J; junction bases unmatched: 4. The CDR3 has 12 amino acids. For the CDR3, the DNA is TGCAGCGTCTTAGGACAGGACTATGGCTACACCTTC. Protein: CSVLGQDYGYTF. Drawing the rest from reference TRBV29-1 and TRBJ1-2, the complete variable domain is SAVISQKPSRDICQRGTSLTIQCQVDSQVTMMFWYRQQPGQSLTLIATANQGSEATYESGFVIDKFPISRPNLTFSTLTVSNMSPEDSSIYLCSVLGQDYGYTFGSGTRLTVV.

The chain couples TRBV6-6 to TRBJ2-1; the match to TRBD2 covers 8 bases. The germline CDR1 and CDR2 sequences are MNHNY and SVGAGI (reference sequence). The CDR3 is 15 residues long. With V trimmed by 5 bases and J by 5 bases, 8 bases remained unmatched. CDR3 nucleotides: TGTGCCAGCAGTAAAGCGGGGGCCACTCACAATGAGCAGTTCTTC. It encodes CASSKAGATHNEQFF.

This chain links TRBV28 with TRBJ1-6; D is unclear. Per germline, CDR1 MDHEN and CDR2 SYDVKM. Trimming stripped 2 bases from V and 7 bases from J, with 3 bases between. This CDR3 contains 12 residues. This CDR3 reads CASSLPNSPLHF. The CDR3 coding sequence is TGTGCCAGCAGTTTACCGAATTCACCCCTCCACTTT.

Only a few counts were recorded for this clone. The rearrangement links TRBV5-4 to TRBJ2-3; 8 bases line up with TRBD1. V was pared by 4 bases and J by 3 bases, with 10 bases of the junction left unmatched. Germline assignment: CDR1 SGHNT and CDR2 YYREEE (reference sequence). This CDR3 has 16 residues. The CDR3 sequence: CASSLAGGAGTDTQYF. The CDR3 DNA is TGTGCCAGCAGCCTCGCAGGGGGCGCTGGGACAGATACGCAGTATTTT.

DNA for the CDR3: TGTGCCAGCAGCCAAATTTCGGGCGGGGGGACTGAAGCTTTCTTT. Its translation is CASSQISGGGTEAFF. The J gene is TRBJ1-1, the V gene TRBV14; D is possibly TRBD1 (5 bases). This CDR3 region has 15 residues. CDR1 SGHDN and CDR2 FVKESK come from the germline V gene. Trimming cost V 2 bases and J 5 bases, with 15 bases left between them.

This clone was counted between two and nine times. J is TRBJ1-3 and V is TRBV4-2, with 9 bases that match TRBD1. Germline values: CDR1 LGHNA, CDR2 YNFKEQ. Trimming cost V 5 bases and J 3 bases; bases outside gene matches: 8. There are 16 residues in the CDR3. CDR3 DNA sequence: TGTGCCAGCAGCAGGCAGACAGGGGGAGATGGAAACACCATATATTTT. Amino acid sequence: CASSRQTGGDGNTIYF.

The chain joins TRBV6-5 to TRBJ2-7; a weak D match, TRBD1 (7 bases). Trimming stripped 4 bases from V and 2 bases from J, with 12 bases between. The CDR3 consists of 14 residues. CDR1 and CDR2 (germline): MNHEY, SVGAGI. CDR3: CASSSPGGTYEQYF. For the CDR3, the DNA is TGTGCCAGCAGTTCCCCAGGGGGGACCTACGAGCAGTACTTC.

J is TRBJ1-2 and V is TRBV7-2; D perhaps matches TRBD1 (5 bases). Trimming stripped 5 bases from V and 4 bases from J, with 14 bases between. In germline, CDR1 is SGHTA, CDR2 FQGNSA. CDR3 length: 14 amino acids. The CDR3 sequence is CASSPYRTSYGYTF. CDR3 nucleotides: TGTGCCAGCAGCCCCTACAGGACCTCCTATGGCTACACCTTC.